The following is a T cell receptor (beta chain) sequence with its context. Its antigen remains unidentified. This sample is part of a study of molecular identifiers for immune sequencing clone quantification. Previously described methods and listed TCR primers were employed for the bulk TCR libraries. TCRdb ran MiXCR on the PCR reads and lists one entry per CDR3 protein. The table shows about half a million distinct CDR3 sequences, with over 20% occurring only once. Overall study findings and caveats: Clones with over 20 RNA copies captured over 99% of effector molecules but under 1% of naive ones. Identical TCR molecules that share a barcode could lead to an underestimation of highly expanded clone sizes.

Sequenced: naive CD8+ T cells from blood, with Jurkat cell RNA spiked in. The subset: FACS-sorted CD8+CD4-CCR7+CD45RA+ naive T cells. The TCR comes from a human donor in good health. Some libraries in this study had Jurkat cell RNA spiked in.

The CDR3 protein is CASSIGPSLNTEAFF. Here the CDR3 DNA reads TGTGCCAGTAGTATAGGCCCAAGCCTCAACACTGAAGCTTTCTTT. The rearrangement uses TRBV19 and TRBJ1-1; no clear D. CDR1 and CDR2 (germline): LNHDA, SQIVND (reference sequence). CDR3 size: 15 residues. V lost 1 base and J lost 2, with 11 bases in between.